This T cell receptor beta chain emerged from a study of blood T cell repertoires in COVID-19. Study at large: Spain, Italy and the United States supplied samples that represented acute and convalescent COVID-19. From T cells, B-cell-depleted T cells, or PBMCs came the material, which was cDNA or gDNA.

V lost 0 bases and J lost 6, with 12 bases in between. This CDR3 comprises 14 residues. The germline gives CDR1 SGHRS, CDR2 YFSETQ. In the original processing: Reference gene primer amplification in the assay estimated nucleated cell counts. The data were produced by immunoSEQ multiplex PCR, yet TCRdb's version contains in-frame clones alone and is incomplete. V, J and clone size are taken as reported in that table, and D and trimming were inferred from the DNA itself. The repertoire holds about 26,000 clones, with approximately 66% as singletons. This clone occurred a few times. Sequencing input: peripheral blood. The receptor comes from a man aged 55 to 70 with active or convalescent COVID-19. The chain combines TRBV5-1 with TRBJ2-5, with D tentatively TRBD1 (6 bases). For the CDR3, the DNA is TGCGCCAGCAGCTTGGCGTCAGGGGTAAAGACCCAGTACTTC. Translation gives CASSLASGVKTQYF.